Listed below are T cell receptor beta chains from one sample, sequenced in a study of blood T cell repertoires in COVID-19. Clones were read by immunoSEQ multiplex PCR, and TCRdb kept only the in-frame ones, dropping some. The table has about 280,000 clones, around 80% seen once. The sequenced sample was PBMCs or T cells enriched from blood (not recorded which). These receptors all come from a man aged 35-49 years who had been exposed to COVID-19. Both conserved end residues are part of each CDR3. A D gene is named only where the DNA matches it firmly. Clone size is given for some rows only: seen once, a few or many times, or a class if the clone is expanded.

size: -; V: TRBV7-9; J: TRBJ2-7; D: TRBD2; DNA: TGTGCCAGCAGCTTAGTCGAGCGGGAGGACCTCCTGGGACTGCGCGAGCAGTACTTC; CDR3: CASSLVEREDLLGLREQYF
size: -; V: TRBV6-1; J: TRBJ2-5; D: TRBD1; DNA: TGTGCCAGCAGTGTGCCTTCTTCAGGGGGCCCAGAGACCCAGTACTTC; CDR3: CASSVPSSGGPETQYF
size: -; V: TRBV10-3; J: TRBJ1-2; D: -; DNA: TGTGCCATCAGCGATGACAGGTCTAGCTATGGCTACACCTTC; CDR3: CAISDDRSSYGYTF
size: -; V: TRBV29-1; J: TRBJ1-2; D: -; DNA: TGCAGCGTCGTGGCCCTCTATGGCTACACCTTC; CDR3: CSVVALYGYTF
size: -; V: TRBV19; J: TRBJ2-1; D: -; DNA: TGTGCCTCTGACGGGGGTTACAATGAGCAGTTCTTC; CDR3: CASDGGYNEQFF
size: few; V: TRBV7-3; J: TRBJ2-1; D: TRBD2; DNA: TGTGCCAGCAGTACTAGCGGGGGTGATTATGAGCAGTTCTTC; CDR3: CASSTSGGDYEQFF
size: -; V: TRBV6-5; J: TRBJ2-3; D: -; DNA: TGTGCCAGCAGGGGACTCCGGGGCACAGATACGCAGTATTTT; CDR3: CASRGLRGTDTQYF
size: -; V: TRBV15; J: TRBJ2-1; D: TRBD2; DNA: TGTGCCACCAGCGGGATCGGGCGGGAGAGTGAGCAGTTCTTC; CDR3: CATSGIGRESEQFF
size: -; V: TRBV24-1; J: TRBJ2-7; D: -; DNA: TGTGCCACCAGTCATTGGGACACCCCAGACGAGCAGTACTTC; CDR3: CATSHWDTPDEQYF
size: once; V: TRBV9; J: TRBJ1-6; D: -; DNA: TGTGCCAGCAGCGTAGAGGGGATCTCCTATAATTCACCCCTCCACTTT; CDR3: CASSVEGISYNSPLHF
size: -; V: TRBV6-6; J: TRBJ1-2; D: TRBD1; DNA: TGTGCCAGCAGTAACAGGGGAGGCAGCTATGGCTACACCTTC; CDR3: CASSNRGGSYGYTF
size: -; V: TRBV5-1; J: TRBJ2-7; D: -; DNA: TGCGCCAGCAGCTCCCCTAATGAGTACGAGCAGTACTTC; CDR3: CASSSPNEYEQYF
size: -; V: TRBV5-6; J: TRBJ1-6; D: -; DNA: TGTGCCAGCAGCTTCGGCGGAATCAGCTCCTATAATTCACCCCTCCACTTT; CDR3: CASSFGGISSYNSPLHF
size: few; V: TRBV11-3; J: TRBJ2-5; D: -; DNA: TGTGCCAGCAGCCGACTTGCCCGCGAGACCCAGTACTTC; CDR3: CASSRLARETQYF
size: -; V: TRBV5-1; J: TRBJ2-7; D: TRBD2; DNA: TGCGCCAGCAGAATAGCGGGAATCCACGAGCAGTACTTC; CDR3: CASRIAGIHEQYF
size: -; V: TRBV19; J: TRBJ1-1; D: -; DNA: TGTGCCAGTAGTATCTCCAGGGGAAGAACCGACGGCACTGAAGCTTTCTTT; CDR3: CASSISRGRTDGTEAFF
size: once; V: TRBV7-2; J: TRBJ1-4; D: -; DNA: TGTGCCAGCAGCTTATCCGGTGCAACTAATGAAAAACTGTTTTTT; CDR3: CASSLSGATNEKLFF
size: -; V: TRBV7-6; J: TRBJ2-5; D: TRBD1; DNA: TGTGCCAGCAGTCTCCAGACAGGGAAGGGGGAGACCCAGTACTTC; CDR3: CASSLQTGKGETQYF
size: -; V: TRBV4-1; J: TRBJ2-1; D: TRBD2; DNA: TGCGCCAGCAGCCGTGGGACTAGCGGGAGTTATAATGAGCAGTTCTTC; CDR3: CASSRGTSGSYNEQFF
size: -; V: TRBV7-9; J: TRBJ2-3; D: -; DNA: TGTGCCAGCAACCCACTAGCAACAGATACGCAGTATTTT; CDR3: CASNPLATDTQYF
size: -; V: TRBV5-1; J: TRBJ1-2; D: -; DNA: TGCGCCAGCAGCTTGGCCGCGAGGGATTCGGGTGGCTACACCTTC; CDR3: CASSLAARDSGGYTF
size: -; V: TRBV30; J: TRBJ2-1; D: TRBD2; DNA: TGTGCCTGGAGTCAGGAGCGGGGCTACAATGAGCAGTTCTTC; CDR3: CAWSQERGYNEQFF
size: -; V: TRBV6-2/TRBV6-3; J: TRBJ1-5; D: TRBD1; DNA: TGTGCCAGCAGTAATACAGGGGGGGATCAGCCCCAGCATTTT; CDR3: CASSNTGGDQPQHF
size: -; V: TRBV19; J: TRBJ2-2; D: TRBD2; DNA: TGTGCCAGTAGTATTAGGGGAGGGACCGGGGAGCTGTTTTTT; CDR3: CASSIRGGTGELFF
size: -; V: TRBV3-1/TRBV3-2; J: TRBJ1-2; D: -; DNA: TGTGCCAGCAGCCGGAAGCCCCCGGGGGAGTTTGGCTACACCTTC; CDR3: CASSRKPPGEFGYTF
size: -; V: TRBV10-3; J: TRBJ2-5; D: TRBD2; DNA: TGTGCCATCAGGCCGTCGGGGACTAGCGGGAGAATCGGCGAGACCCAGTACTTC; CDR3: CAIRPSGTSGRIGETQYF
size: -; V: TRBV6-6; J: TRBJ2-5; D: TRBD2; DNA: TGTGCCAGCACCTTAGCCGCGGGAGGAAAAGAGACCCAGTACTTC; CDR3: CASTLAAGGKETQYF
size: -; V: TRBV12-3/TRBV12-4; J: TRBJ2-7; D: -; DNA: TGTGCCAGCCGGGGTAGCGGCTCCTACGAGCAGTACTTC; CDR3: CASRGSGSYEQYF
size: -; V: TRBV29-1; J: TRBJ1-1; D: TRBD1; DNA: TGCAGCGTAAGCGACAGGGGTAACACTGAAGCTTTCTTT; CDR3: CSVSDRGNTEAFF
size: -; V: TRBV19; J: TRBJ1-1; D: -; DNA: TGTGCCAGTAGTATAATCGGGGGGCGCGGTAACACTGAAGCTTTCTTT; CDR3: CASSIIGGRGNTEAFF
size: once; V: TRBV7-8; J: TRBJ1-5; D: -; DNA: TGTGCCAGCAGCTTAGCGGGGGGGCGAAGCAATCAGCCCCAGCATTTT; CDR3: CASSLAGGRSNQPQHF
size: -; V: TRBV5-1; J: TRBJ2-3; D: TRBD2; DNA: TGCGCCAGCAGAGAGCGGGAGGGCCTATCAGATACGCAGTATTTT; CDR3: CASREREGLSDTQYF
size: once; V: TRBV27; J: TRBJ1-5; D: TRBD1; DNA: TGTGCCAGCAGTTTATCACGACAGGGTAGGGGCAATCAGCCCCAGCATTTT; CDR3: CASSLSRQGRGNQPQHF
size: many; V: TRBV18; J: TRBJ1-2; D: -; DNA: TGTGCCAGCTCACCACCGTCAGAAAACTATGGCTACACCTTC; CDR3: CASSPPSENYGYTF
size: -; V: TRBV3-1/TRBV3-2; J: TRBJ1-1; D: -; DNA: TGTGCCAGCAGCCAACGAGAGTCCAACACTGAAGCTTTCTTT; CDR3: CASSQRESNTEAFF
size: once; V: TRBV6-6; J: TRBJ2-1; D: -; DNA: TGTGCCAGCAGTTACTCGGGCAGGGGTGAGCAGTTCTTC; CDR3: CASSYSGRGEQFF
size: -; V: TRBV6-5; J: TRBJ2-7; D: TRBD1; DNA: TGTGCCACCCGACAGGGCTCCTACGAGCAGTACTTC; CDR3: CATRQGSYEQYF